The rows below give T cell receptor beta chains drawn from one sample of a study of CD8+ T cells in alopecia areata. The method was immunoSEQ multiplex PCR; TCRdb's version includes in-frame clones alone and lacks a portion of them. The sample lists over 150,000 clones, 50% to 70% occurring once. The sample was CD4+ T cells sorted from blood, taken at week 0. Every receptor here comes from a human donor with alopecia areata. Each CDR3 is given with its conserved first and last residue. The D gene is left open where the match is weak. Only some rows state a clone size, as once, few, many or a class for expanded clones.

TRBJ1-2 few TRBV23-1 . CASSLRDEDYGYTF TGCGCCAGCAGTCTGCGGGACGAAGACTATGGCTACACCTTC
TRBJ1-5 few TRBV2 . CASKGVGNQPQHF TGTGCCAGCAAAGGTGTGGGCAATCAGCCCCAGCATTTT
TRBJ1-5 . TRBV18 TRBD1 CASSPDRHQPQHF TGTGCCAGCTCCCCGGACAGGCATCAGCCCCAGCATTTT
TRBJ2-7 . TRBV12-5 TRBD1 CASGLGDRVYEQYF TGTGCTAGTGGTTTGGGGGACAGGGTCTACGAGCAGTACTTC
TRBJ2-5 . TRBV5-6 . CASSLVSPETQYF TGTGCCAGCAGCTTGGTTAGTCCGGAGACCCAGTACTTC
TRBJ1-2 . TRBV19 . CASSISRAINYGYTF TGTGCCAGTAGTATCAGCAGGGCCATAAACTATGGCTACACCTTC
TRBJ1-1 . TRBV18 TRBD1 CASSGQGKTEAFF TGTGCCAGCTCAGGACAGGGAAAAACTGAAGCTTTCTTT
TRBJ2-3 . TRBV5-1 . CASSPGPGSSTDTQYF TGCGCCAGCAGCCCTGGACCCGGGTCGAGCACAGATACGCAGTATTTT
TRBJ1-2 . TRBV30 . CAWSVPGARKLYGYTF TGTGCCTGGAGTGTGCCGGGAGCCCGAAAACTCTATGGCTACACCTTC
TRBJ2-3 . TRBV9 . CASRDPSSTDTQYF TGTGCCAGCAGGGACCCCAGTAGCACAGATACGCAGTATTTT
TRBJ2-3 . TRBV5-1 . CASSLQQPGTDTQYF TGCGCCAGCAGCTTACAACAGCCTGGGACAGATACGCAGTATTTT
TRBJ1-1 . TRBV7-9 . CASSLGGVVTEAFF TGTGCCAGCAGCTTAGGAGGTGTGGTCACTGAAGCTTTCTTT
TRBJ2-4 . TRBV6-1 TRBD1 CASRDTGQGRDIQYF TGTGCCAGCAGAGATACAGGACAGGGACGGGACATTCAGTACTTC
TRBJ1-1 . TRBV29-1 . CSARVQGPAFF TGCAGCGCTCGGGTTCAGGGTCCAGCTTTCTTT
TRBJ2-4 . TRBV2 . CASSEATNIQYF TGTGCCAGCAGTGAAGCGACAAACATTCAGTACTTC
TRBJ2-1 . TRBV30 . CAWSMALYNEQFF TGTGCCTGGAGTATGGCCCTATACAATGAGCAGTTCTTC
TRBJ2-7 few TRBV29-1 TRBD1 CSVTGQGALYEQYF TGCAGCGTAACAGGACAGGGGGCTTTATACGAGCAGTACTTC
TRBJ1-2 . TRBV6-5 . CASSAGRWGYGYTF TGTGCCAGCAGTGCAGGGCGGTGGGGCTATGGCTACACCTTC
TRBJ2-7 few TRBV5-6 . CASKIQGRLHEQYF TGTGCCAGCAAGATACAGGGCCGATTACACGAGCAGTACTTC
TRBJ2-3 . TRBV25-1 . CASSEHRDTDTQYF TGTGCCAGCAGTGAGCACAGGGACACAGATACGCAGTATTTT
TRBJ1-2 . TRBV19 . CASSPLGVRVPDGYTF TGTGCCAGTAGCCCTCTGGGGGTCAGGGTGCCGGATGGCTACACCTTC
TRBJ1-2 . TRBV6-1 TRBD1 CASRAQQGISGYTF TGTGCCAGCAGGGCCCAACAGGGGATCAGCGGCTACACCTTC
TRBJ2-1 . TRBV6-6 . CASSYRTQIGNEQFF TGTGCCAGCAGTTACCGGACCCAGATTGGAAATGAGCAGTTCTTC
TRBJ1-1 . TRBV4-1 . CASSQLTQKAEAFF TGCGCCAGCAGCCAATTGACTCAGAAGGCTGAAGCTTTCTTT
TRBJ2-7 . TRBV7-2 . CASRPGDNWHSYEQYF TGTGCCAGCAGACCAGGGGACAACTGGCACTCCTACGAGCAGTACTTC
TRBJ1-1 . TRBV7-2 . CASSSVGGLNTEAFF TGTGCCAGCAGCTCCGTGGGGGGCCTGAACACTGAAGCTTTCTTT
TRBJ2-5 . TRBV5-8 . CASSLGRGLQETQYF TGTGCCAGCAGCTTGGGACGTGGCCTCCAAGAGACCCAGTACTTC